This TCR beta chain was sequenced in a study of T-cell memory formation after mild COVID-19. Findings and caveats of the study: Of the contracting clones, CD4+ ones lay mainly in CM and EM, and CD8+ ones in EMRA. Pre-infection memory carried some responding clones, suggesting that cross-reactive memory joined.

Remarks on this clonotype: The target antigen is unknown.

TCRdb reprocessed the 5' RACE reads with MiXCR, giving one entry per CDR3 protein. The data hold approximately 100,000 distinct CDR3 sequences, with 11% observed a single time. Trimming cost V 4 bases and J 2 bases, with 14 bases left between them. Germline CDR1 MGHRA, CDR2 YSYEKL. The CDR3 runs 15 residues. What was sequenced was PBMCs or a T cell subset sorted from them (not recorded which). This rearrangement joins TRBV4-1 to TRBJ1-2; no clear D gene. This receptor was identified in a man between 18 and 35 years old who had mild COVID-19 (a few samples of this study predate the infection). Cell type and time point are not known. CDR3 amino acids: CASSPTTEANYGYTF. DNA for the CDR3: TGCGCCAGCAGCCCGACAACCGAAGCCAACTATGGCTACACCTTC.